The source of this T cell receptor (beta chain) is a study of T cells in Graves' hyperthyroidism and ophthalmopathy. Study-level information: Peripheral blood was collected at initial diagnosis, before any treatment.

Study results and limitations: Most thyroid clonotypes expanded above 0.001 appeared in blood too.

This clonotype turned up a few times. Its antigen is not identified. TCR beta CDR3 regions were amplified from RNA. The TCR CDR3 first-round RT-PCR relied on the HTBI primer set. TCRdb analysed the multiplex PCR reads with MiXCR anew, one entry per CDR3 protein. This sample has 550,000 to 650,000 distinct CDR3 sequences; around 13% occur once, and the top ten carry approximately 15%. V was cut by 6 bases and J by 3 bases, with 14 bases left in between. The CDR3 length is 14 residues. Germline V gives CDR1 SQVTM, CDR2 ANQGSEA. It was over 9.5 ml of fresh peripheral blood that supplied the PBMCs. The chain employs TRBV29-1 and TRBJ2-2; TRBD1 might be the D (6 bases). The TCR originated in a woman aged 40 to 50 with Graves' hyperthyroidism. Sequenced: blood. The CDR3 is CSVRTEWDTGELFF. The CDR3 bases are TGCAGCGTCCGGACAGAATGGGACACCGGGGAGCTGTTTTTT.